This T cell receptor (beta chain) was sequenced in a study of human T cells and chemical hapten exposure. About the study: Once 0.01% DPC had been applied to the upper back by patch test, readings were taken at 6 days. Whole-study results and caveats: No change in TCRs above 1 in 1000 frequency was produced by DPC sensitization.

On this clonotype: Its antigen is undetermined.

In the source study's methods: Counts of TCRs in each sample centred on a median of around 99,000 and extended from approximately 25,000 to 650,000. TCRdb fed the RACE reads into MiXCR, producing one record per CDR3 protein. Here the V and J calls rest on TCRdb's processing, not on the authors' analysis. The sample includes roughly 100,000 distinct CDR3 sequences, under 40% of them seen just once. This CDR3 region has 16 residues. V trimming: 4 bases; J trimming: 3 bases; junction bases outside the gene matches: 7. CDR1 is SQVTM and CDR2 is ANQGSEA in the germline V gene. Time point: patch test 3, about 24 weeks after DPC sensitization. The treatment denotes: therapeutic diphenylcyclopropenone sensitization with weekly scalp DPC.

Material: whole blood, obtained in connection with sensitization to the hapten diphenylcyclopropenone (DPC). The clonotype was recovered from a man between 35 and 55 years old with alopecia areata. Some clones in this sample may be carry-over from other donors' samples. The V and J genes are TRBV29-1 and TRBJ2-3, with 13 bases lining up with TRBD2. The CDR3 protein is CSVVGLAGEGTDTQYF. The CDR3 nucleotides are TGCAGCGTTGTCGGACTAGCGGGAGAGGGAACAGATACGCAGTATTTT.